This T cell receptor (beta chain) was found in a study of prognosis after radiotherapy for stage I lung cancer. About the study: Delivery of radiotherapy was by SBRT in 3 to 5 fractions at a biologically effective dose of at least 100 Gy.

Genomic DNA was the source, and TCR beta CDR3 was amplified from it by two-round multiplex PCR. Initially, in first-round PCR, primers specific to each TRBV and TRBJ gene were used. Each CDR3 protein gets one entry after TCRdb re-called the multiplex PCR reads with MiXCR. The sample holds tens of thousands of distinct CDR3 sequences; roughly 46% are singletons and the top ten take about 15%. About this clonotype: Its target is not known.

The study's findings and limits: Tumor specificity was not determined for the expanded TCR clones. Reportedly, TRBV and TRBJ gene usage differed by presence of metastases in patients.

Here the sequenced sample was PBMCs, taken before or after stereotactic body radiation therapy (not recorded which). The sequence was obtained from a donor over 45 with non-small cell lung cancer.

The CDR3 DNA follows: TGTGCCAGCAGGAATGGGACTAGGGTTGACAAGTACTTC. Translation gives CASRNGTRVDKYF. The chain has TRBV5-4 and TRBJ2-5; the match to TRBD2 covers 8 bases. Germline loops: CDR1 SGHNT, CDR2 YYREEE (reference sequence). V was pared by 5 bases and J by 12 bases, with 12 bases of the junction left unmatched. The CDR3 is 13 residues long.